This passage covers 8 T cell receptor beta chains from one sample sequenced in a study of blood T cell repertoires in COVID-19. TCRdb's table, derived via immunoSEQ multiplex PCR, lists solely in-frame clones and lacks some. The sample contains about 360,000 clones, around 84% of which appear only once. Input material: peripheral blood. The receptors shown here come from a human donor in a cohort sampled during active COVID-19.

The rearrangement uses TRBV27 and TRBJ1-2, with 7 nucleotides matching TRBD1. The V segment lost 5 bases and the J segment 4 bases; nucleotides outside the gene matches: 16. CDR3 length equals 17 residues. The V gene's germline CDR1 is MNHEY and CDR2 SMNVEV (reference sequence). CDR3 coding DNA: TGTGCCAGCAGTGGGACTGACAGGGCAGGGTTCGGCTATGGCTACACCTTC. Translated, it gives CASSGTDRAGFGYGYTF.

This clone was seen only a few times. J is TRBJ2-2 and V is TRBV11-2; a weak D match, TRBD1 (5 bases). Germline V gene data show CDR1 as SGHAT and CDR2 as FQNNGV. V dropped 6 bases and J dropped 3 bases, with 17 bases sitting between them. CDR3 size: 16 residues. In DNA form, the CDR3 reads TGTGCCAGCAGGACCCCATGGGGCAGATACACCGGGGAGCTGTTTTTT. Its translation is CASRTPWGRYTGELFF. The full variable domain, rest sourced from reference TRBV11-2 and TRBJ2-2, is EAGVAQSPRYKIIEKRQSVAFWCNPISGHATLYWYQQILGQGPKLLIQFQNNGVVDDSQLPKDRFSAERLKGVDSTLKIQPAKLEDSAVYLCASRTPWGRYTGELFFGEGSRLTVL.

The gene calls are TRBV7-8 and TRBJ1-2, with D tentatively TRBD1 (6 bases). Deletions cut 1 base from V and 4 bases from J, with 22 bases between. The CDR3 totals 18 residues. CDR1 and CDR2 from the germline V gene are SGHVS and FQNEAQ. The CDR3 DNA reads as TGTGCCAGCAGCTTAGGCAGGCCCGGGGACACAAGATTCTATGGCTACACCTTC. Translating gives CASSLGRPGDTRFYGYTF.

V is TRBV5-5 and J is TRBJ2-5; maybe TRBD1 (6 bases). The CDR3 covers 14 residues. Germline CDR1 SGHKS, CDR2 YYEKEE (reference sequence). V lost 1 base, J lost 5 bases, and 12 bases lay in between. CDR3 coding DNA: TGTGCCAGCAGCTTGAGTGGGGGCAGGGAGACCCAGTACTTC. It codes for CASSLSGGRETQYF. Combining the CDR3 with reference TRBV5-5 and TRBJ2-5 gives the whole variable domain DAGVTQSPTHLIKTRGQQVTLRCSPISGHKSVSWYQQVLGQGPQFIFQYYEKEERGRGNFPDRFSARQFPNYSSELNVNALLLGDSALYLCASSLSGGRETQYFGPGTRLLVL.

V gene TRBV7-2 combines with J gene TRBJ2-7, with 7 bases matching TRBD1. V lost 6 bases, J lost 9 bases, and 14 bases stayed unmatched. Germline V gene lookup returns CDR1 SGHTA and CDR2 FQGNSA. The CDR3 runs 14 residues. The CDR3 DNA reads TGTGCCAGCAGTCAAGGACAGGTCCCCGTTGTGCAGTACTTC. This translates into CASSQGQVPVVQYF.

The gene calls are TRBV29-1 and TRBJ2-7; 9 bases line up with TRBD1. The CDR3 contains 14 residues. Germline CDR1 SQVTM, CDR2 ANQGSEA. Trimming removed 5 bases from V and 3 bases from J; junction bases left unmatched: 8. The DNA for the CDR3 is TGCAGCGTTACCACAGGGGGCTATAACTACGAGCAGTACTTC. It yields the protein CSVTTGGYNYEQYF.

The chain carries TRBV4-2 and TRBJ2-1; 8 bases are shared with TRBD2. Germline V gene lookup returns CDR1 LGHNA and CDR2 YNFKEQ. The CDR3 covers 16 residues. J was trimmed by 8 bases and V by 0 bases; bases with no gene match: 9. The CDR3 region is CASSQDRKREWYEQFF. In DNA form, the CDR3 reads TGTGCCAGCAGCCAAGATCGAAAGCGGGAGTGGTATGAGCAGTTCTTC.

The chain employs TRBV28 and TRBJ2-7, with TRBD1 matching over 8 bases. Trimming took 3 bases from V and 3 from J; bases not matched to a gene: 4. Germline CDR1 MDHEN, CDR2 SYDVKM. The CDR3 spans 14 residues. This chain's CDR3 is CASSFFGQGYEQYF. In DNA, the CDR3 is TGTGCCAGCAGTTTTTTCGGACAGGGCTACGAGCAGTACTTC.